The 27 T cell receptor beta chains below all came from one sample that was sequenced in a study of cytomegalovirus exposure and HLA in healthy donors. With 60 Vbeta and 13 Jbeta primers, the PCR was carried out. Here immunoSEQ multiplex PCR was the method, and the copy in TCRdb shows in-frame clones only, minus some. This table holds approximately 140,000 clones, 73% found once. Input material: PBMCs. These receptors originate from a woman aged 18-35 years in good health and CMV-seronegative.

The rearrangement joins TRBV7-2 to TRBJ2-7, with TRBD1 identical over 10 bases. Unmatched junction bases numbered 6, after V lost 5 bases and J lost 2 bases. Germline CDR1 is SGHTA and CDR2 is FQGNSA. This CDR3 has 15 residues. The CDR3 nucleotides are TGTGCCAGCAGCATCGGACAGGGGGGAGCCTACGAGCAGTACGTC. Translation: CASSIGQGGAYEQYV.

The chain is built from TRBV27 and TRBJ2-5; D possibly corresponds to TRBD1 (5 bases). The CDR3 consists of 14 residues. Germline loops: CDR1 MNHEY, CDR2 SMNVEV (reference sequence). Trimming stripped 3 bases from V and 7 bases from J, with 15 bases between. The CDR3 is CASSFWGPAGTQYF. The DNA of the CDR3 is TGTGCCAGCAGTTTTTGGGGCCCCGCCGGGACCCAGTACTTC.

This chain uses TRBV10-3 with TRBJ1-1; tentatively, D is TRBD1 (5 bases). The CDR3 is made up of 13 amino acids. Between the trimmed V and J ends, which lost 6 bases and 8 bases, there was a span of 16 bases. Per the germline V gene, CDR1 is ENHRY and CDR2 is SYGVKD. The CDR3 bases are TGTGCCATCAGGGACCTCGATTGGACAGAAGCTTTCTTT. It is translated as CAIRDLDWTEAFF.

This clone was seen a handful of times. The rearrangement joins TRBV7-2 to TRBJ2-3; 13 bases agree with TRBD2. The length of the CDR3 is 15 residues. Germline values: CDR1 SGHTA, CDR2 FQGNSA. The junction had 2 bases not matched to a gene; V was cut back by 3 bases and J by 5 bases. For the CDR3, the DNA is TGTGCCAGCAGCTTCACTAGCGGGAGGGTAGATACGCAGTATTTT. Amino acids: CASSFTSGRVDTQYF. Full variable domain (rest looked up from reference TRBV7-2 and TRBJ2-3): GAGVSQSPSNKVTEKGKDVELRCDPISGHTALYWYRQSLGQGLEFLIYFQGNSAPDKSGLPSDRFSAERTGGSVSTLTIQRTQQEDSAVYLCASSFTSGRVDTQYFGPGTRLTVL.

The chain employs TRBV4-3 and TRBJ2-3; 7 bases are shared with TRBD2. In germline, CDR1 is LGHNA, CDR2 YSLEER. Trimming at V came to 5 bases and at J to 4 bases, leaving 3 bases not matched to a gene. The CDR3 loop spans 13 amino acids. CDR3 sequence reads: CASSLGRADTQYF. The CDR3, as DNA: TGCGCCAGCAGCTTAGGGAGGGCAGATACGCAGTATTTT.

V is TRBV6-5 and J is TRBJ1-6; the match to TRBD1 covers 12 bases. V dropped 4 bases and J dropped 3; count of bases not matched to a gene: 1. Germline V gene lookup returns CDR1 MNHEY and CDR2 SVGAGI. The CDR3 totals 16 residues. In nucleotides, the CDR3 is TGTGCCAGCAGTTGGGACAGGGGGCACTATAATTCACCCCTCCACTTT. This gives the protein CASSWDRGHYNSPLHF.

Only one count was recorded for this clone. The gene calls are TRBV28 and TRBJ2-7; D unclear. The CDR3 has 13 residues. V shed 2 bases and J shed 3 bases, with 8 bases lying between them. Per germline, CDR1 MDHEN and CDR2 SYDVKM. The CDR3 sequence is CASSLGTFYEQYF. The DNA for the CDR3 is TGTGCCAGCAGTTTAGGCACCTTCTACGAGCAGTACTTC.

This chain links TRBV5-1 with TRBJ2-3; no firm D call. The V end was cut by 5 bases, the J end by 5 bases, with 21 bases between. The CDR3 has 16 amino acids. Germline CDR1 and CDR2: SGHRS and YFSETQ. The CDR3 protein is CASRAIRFTPGDTQYF. The CDR3 bases are TGCGCCAGCAGGGCGATTCGATTTACTCCGGGAGATACGCAGTATTTT.

This chain links TRBV5-5 with TRBJ1-3; the D is unclear. This CDR3 contains 13 residues. Per germline, CDR1 SGHKS and CDR2 YYEKEE (reference sequence). Trimming stripped 1 base from V and 3 bases from J, with 5 bases between. CDR3: CASSLSGGNTIYF. The CDR3, as DNA: TGTGCCAGCAGCTTGAGCGGTGGAAACACCATATATTTT.

A few counts support this clone. This chain links TRBV2 with TRBJ1-1, with TRBD1 matching over 7 bases. This CDR3 region has 14 residues. The V and J ends lost 7 bases and 11 bases, in that order; junction bases with no gene match: 16. Germline CDR1 SNHLY, CDR2 FYNNEI. CDR3 in amino acids: CASTLRQGTNSAFF. The CDR3 DNA reads TGTGCCAGCACCCTTAGACAGGGTACGAATTCGGCTTTCTTT.

The V and J genes are TRBV5-5 and TRBJ2-1, with D possibly TRBD1 on 5 matching bases. The CDR3 length is 14 residues. Trimming cost V 1 base and J 4 bases, with 9 bases left between them. Germline V gives CDR1 SGHKS, CDR2 YYEKEE (reference sequence). CDR3 region: CASSLFAGYNEQFF. In DNA, the CDR3 is TGTGCCAGCAGCTTGTTCGCAGGGTACAATGAGCAGTTCTTC.

The CDR3 region is CASSLGLAGVSDTQYF. The CDR3 DNA follows: TGCGCCAGCAGCTTGGGCCTAGCGGGAGTCTCAGATACGCAGTATTTT. The J gene is TRBJ2-3, the V gene TRBV5-1; 10 bases fit TRBD2. There are 16 residues in the CDR3. Germline V gene data show CDR1 as SGHRS and CDR2 as YFSETQ. With 0 bases clipped from V and 4 bases from J, the junction kept 5 bases outside the gene matches. Combining the CDR3 with reference TRBV5-1 and TRBJ2-3 gives the whole variable domain KAGVTQTPRYLIKTRGQQVTLSCSPISGHRSVSWYQQTPGQGLQFLFEYFSETQRNKGNFPGRFSGRQFSNSRSEMNVSTLELGDSALYLCASSLGLAGVSDTQYFGPGTRLTVL.

This clone showed up just a few times. The chain employs TRBV7-3 and TRBJ1-1; D gene ambiguous. The CDR3 is 11 residues long. Germline CDR1 SGHTA, CDR2 FQGTGA. The V end lost 6 bases, the J end lost 4 bases, and 6 bases lay between the germline ends. Here the CDR3 reads CASRTGTEAFF. In DNA form, the CDR3 reads TGTGCCAGCAGGACGGGCACTGAAGCTTTCTTT.

V is TRBV5-6 and J is TRBJ1-2; D is perhaps TRBD1 (5 bases). V lost 1 base to trimming and J lost 7 bases, with 14 bases between them. The CDR3 has 14 residues. Germline CDR1 and CDR2: SGHDT and YYEEEE. The CDR3, as DNA: TGTGCCAGCAGCTTGCTCGGGGGAGATAGTGGCTACACCTTC. Its protein product is CASSLLGGDSGYTF. The whole variable domain, filled in from reference TRBV5-6 and TRBJ1-2, reads DAGVTQSPTHLIKTRGQQVTLRCSPKSGHDTVSWYQQALGQGPQFIFQYYEEEERQRGNFPDRFSGHQFPNYSSELNVNALLLGDSALYLCASSLLGGDSGYTFGSGTRLTVV.

The chain has TRBV7-8 and TRBJ2-1, with TRBD2 matching over 10 bases. With V trimmed by 1 base and J by 2 bases, 2 bases remained unmatched. Germline lookup yields CDR1 SGHVS and CDR2 FQNEAQ. The CDR3 totals 16 residues. This CDR3 is CASSLGTSGTYNEQFF. The CDR3 bases are TGTGCCAGCAGCTTAGGGACTAGCGGTACCTACAATGAGCAGTTCTTC.

This chain joins TRBV15 and TRBJ1-2; no clear D gene. This CDR3 has 15 amino acids. Looked up from germline, CDR1 is LNHNV and CDR2 is YYDKDF (reference sequence). The V end lost 0 bases, the J end lost 7 bases, and 15 bases lay between the germline ends. The DNA of the CDR3 is TGTGCCACCAGCAGAGATCTCAGGCAGACGGCTGGCTACACCTTC. It encodes CATSRDLRQTAGYTF.

The chain has TRBV5-6 and TRBJ2-3; 8 bases match TRBD1. CDR1 is SGHDT and CDR2 is YYEEEE in the germline V gene. The CDR3 is 13 amino acids. V shed 3 bases, J shed 4 bases, and the junction held 1 base outside the gene matches. Here the CDR3 DNA reads TGTGCCAGCAGCTCACAGGGGGCAGATACGCAGTATTTT. This sequence encodes CASSSQGADTQYF. Full variable domain (missing parts from reference TRBV5-6 and TRBJ2-3): DAGVTQSPTHLIKTRGQQVTLRCSPKSGHDTVSWYQQALGQGPQFIFQYYEEEERQRGNFPDRFSGHQFPNYSSELNVNALLLGDSALYLCASSSQGADTQYFGPGTRLTVL.

The chain has TRBV7-2 and TRBJ2-2; D is undetermined. Trimming stripped 2 bases from V and 1 base from J, with 5 bases between. Germline CDR1 and CDR2: SGHTA and FQGNSA. The CDR3 sequence is 14 residues long. CDR3 bases: TGTGCCAGCAGCTTATCAGGGAACACCGGGGAGCTGTTTTTT. This gives the protein CASSLSGNTGELFF.

The rearrangement uses TRBV10-3 and TRBJ2-2; a weak D match, TRBD1 (5 bases). This CDR3 is built from 16 residues. Germline loops: CDR1 ENHRY, CDR2 SYGVKD. Trimming took off 7 bases at V and 4 bases at J, with 19 bases between the two ends. CDR3 in DNA: TGTGCCATCAAGGCAGGGTCCCTAACGGGCACCGGGGAGCTGTTTTTT. Protein product: CAIKAGSLTGTGELFF.

This clone appeared a few times. The chain employs TRBV15 and TRBJ2-5; D is undetermined. The length of the CDR3 is 14 residues. Germline CDR1 reads LNHNV; CDR2 reads YYDKDF (reference sequence). V was pared by 0 bases and J by 4 bases, with 9 bases between. The CDR3, as DNA: TGTGCCACCAGCAGAGACGCGTTCGGAGAGACCCAGTACTTC. It codes for CATSRDAFGETQYF. The whole variable domain, remainder taken from reference TRBV15 and TRBJ2-5, is DAMVIQNPRYQVTQFGKPVTLSCSQTLNHNVMYWYQQKSSQAPKLLFHYYDKDFNNEADTPDNFQSRRPNTSFCFLDIRSPGLGDTAMYLCATSRDAFGETQYFGPGTRLLVL.

This chain links TRBV28 with TRBJ1-4; 9 bases are a match to TRBD1. CDR1 MDHEN and CDR2 SYDVKM come from the germline V gene. The ends lost 10 bases at V and 8 bases at J; junction bases unmatched: 5. The CDR3 extends over 12 amino acids. CDR3 protein: CATGQGNEKLFF. CDR3 DNA sequence: TGTGCCACCGGACAGGGGAACGAAAAACTGTTTTTT.

The V call is TRBV10-3, the J call TRBJ2-2, with 8 bases fitting TRBD2. CDR1 ENHRY and CDR2 SYGVKD come from the germline V gene. Trimming removed 3 bases from V and 1 base from J; junction bases left unmatched: 4. The CDR3 runs 16 residues. The chain's CDR3 is CAISENAGGNTGELFF. The CDR3 DNA sequence: TGTGCCATCAGTGAAAACGCGGGAGGGAACACCGGGGAGCTGTTTTTT.

The count of this clone is one. The rearrangement uses TRBV2 and TRBJ1-2; D remains ambiguous. Germline V gives CDR1 SNHLY, CDR2 FYNNEI. V lost 2 bases, J lost 6 bases, and 7 bases lay in between. The CDR3 is 12 amino acids. The CDR3 protein is CASSETADGYTF. The CDR3 region has the DNA TGTGCCAGCAGTGAAACAGCAGATGGCTACACCTTC.

This clone has only a few counts. The gene calls are TRBV2 and TRBJ2-7; 7 positions agree with TRBD1. V gave up 6 bases and J gave up 4 bases; unmatched junction bases: 9. From germline, CDR1 is SNHLY and CDR2 FYNNEI. The CDR3 has 14 residues. CDR3 DNA: TGTGCCAGCAGCGCCGGACAGGCCTATTACGAGCAGTACTTC. It codes for CASSAGQAYYEQYF.

This chain links TRBV18 with TRBJ1-3; 7 nucleotides agree with TRBD1. This CDR3 contains 13 residues. Per germline, CDR1 KGHSH and CDR2 LQKENI. With V trimmed by 5 bases and J by 3 bases, 1 base remained unmatched. The DNA of the CDR3 is TGTGCCAGCTCAACAGGGGTTGGAAACACCATATATTTT. As protein: CASSTGVGNTIYF.

There are a few counts of this clone. The chain employs TRBV5-4 and TRBJ1-5; the D gene is possibly TRBD1 (5 bases). V dropped 0 bases and J dropped 7 bases, with 14 bases sitting between them. This CDR3 contains 15 residues. CDR1 is SGHNT, CDR2 YYREEE, per germline (reference sequence). This chain's CDR3 is CASSLGGWEPQPQHF. In DNA, the CDR3 is TGTGCCAGCAGCTTGGGGGGCTGGGAACCCCAGCCCCAGCATTTT.

The chain combines TRBV5-4 with TRBJ2-2, with D hard to call. The CDR3 runs to 13 residues. Per the germline V gene, CDR1 is SGHNT and CDR2 is YYREEE (reference sequence). Trimming removed 3 bases at V and 8 bases at J, with 11 bases between. The CDR3: CASSYSFRGELFF. The CDR3 coding sequence is TGTGCCAGCAGCTACAGTTTTCGGGGGGAGCTGTTTTTT.